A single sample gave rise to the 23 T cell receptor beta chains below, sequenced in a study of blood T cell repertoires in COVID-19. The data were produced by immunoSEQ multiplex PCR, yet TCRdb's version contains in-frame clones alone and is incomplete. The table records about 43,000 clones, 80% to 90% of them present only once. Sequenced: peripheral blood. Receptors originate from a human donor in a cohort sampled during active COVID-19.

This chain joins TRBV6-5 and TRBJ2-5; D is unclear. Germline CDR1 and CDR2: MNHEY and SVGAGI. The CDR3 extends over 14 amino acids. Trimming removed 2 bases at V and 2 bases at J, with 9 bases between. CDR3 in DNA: TGTGCCAGCAGTTACCAGGCTGAACAAGAGACCCAGTACTTC. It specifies CASSYQAEQETQYF.

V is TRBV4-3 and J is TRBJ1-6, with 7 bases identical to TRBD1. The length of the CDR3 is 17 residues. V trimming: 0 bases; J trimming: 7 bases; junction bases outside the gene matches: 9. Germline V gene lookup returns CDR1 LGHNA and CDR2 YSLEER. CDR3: CASSQDARRGQNSPLHF. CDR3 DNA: TGCGCCAGCAGCCAAGATGCTCGAAGGGGGCAGAATTCACCCCTCCACTTT.

Here the CDR3 reads CASSPQEDLPLEQYF. DNA for the CDR3: TGTGCCAGCTCACCGCAGGAAGACCTCCCCCTCGAGCAGTACTTC. J is TRBJ2-7 and V is TRBV18; D unresolved. This CDR3 comprises 15 residues. Germline values: CDR1 KGHSH, CDR2 LQKENI. V lost 3 bases and J 6 bases, leaving 18 bases between the germline ends.

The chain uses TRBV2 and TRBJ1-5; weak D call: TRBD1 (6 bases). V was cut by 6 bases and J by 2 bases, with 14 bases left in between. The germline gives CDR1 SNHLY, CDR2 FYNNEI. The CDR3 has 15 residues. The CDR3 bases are TGTGCCAGCAGCCGGTGGACAGAGGGCAATCAGCCCCAGCATTTT. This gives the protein CASSRWTEGNQPQHF.

In DNA, the CDR3 is TGCGCCAGCAGCCGGACTAGCGTGAGCAATGAGCAGTTCTTC. Translated: CASSRTSVSNEQFF. The chain recombines TRBV4-1 with TRBJ2-1; 9 bases align to TRBD2. Germline trimming cut 4 bases from V and 6 bases from J; bases unmatched to any gene: 4. This CDR3 has 14 amino acids. Germline V gene sequence: CDR1 MGHRA, CDR2 YSYEKL.

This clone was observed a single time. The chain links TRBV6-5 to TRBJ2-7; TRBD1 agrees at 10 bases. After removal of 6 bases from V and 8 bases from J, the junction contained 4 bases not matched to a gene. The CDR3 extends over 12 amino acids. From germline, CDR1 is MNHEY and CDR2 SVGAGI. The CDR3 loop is CASSQGQGKQYF. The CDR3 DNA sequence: TGTGCCAGCAGCCAGGGACAGGGGAAGCAGTACTTC.

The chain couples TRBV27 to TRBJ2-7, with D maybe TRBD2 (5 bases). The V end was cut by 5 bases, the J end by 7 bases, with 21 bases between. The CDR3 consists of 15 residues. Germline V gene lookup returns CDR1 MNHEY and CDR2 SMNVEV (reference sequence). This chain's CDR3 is CASSPTDWNTREQYF. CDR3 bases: TGTGCCAGCAGTCCGACGGACTGGAATACGAGGGAGCAGTACTTC.

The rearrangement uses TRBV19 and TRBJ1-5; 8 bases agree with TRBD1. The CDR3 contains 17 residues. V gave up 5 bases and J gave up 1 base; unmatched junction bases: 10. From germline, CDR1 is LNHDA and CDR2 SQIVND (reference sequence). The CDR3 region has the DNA TGTGCCAGTAGTTCTGGACAGGGCATGGTGAGCAATCAGCCCCAGCATTTT. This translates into CASSSGQGMVSNQPQHF.

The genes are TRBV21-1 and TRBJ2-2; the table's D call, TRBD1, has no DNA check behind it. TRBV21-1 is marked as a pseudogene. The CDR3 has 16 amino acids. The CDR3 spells CASSSGQGANTGELFF. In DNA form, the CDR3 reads TGTGCCAGCAGCTCCGGACAGGGGGCGAACACCGGGGAGCTGTTTTTT.

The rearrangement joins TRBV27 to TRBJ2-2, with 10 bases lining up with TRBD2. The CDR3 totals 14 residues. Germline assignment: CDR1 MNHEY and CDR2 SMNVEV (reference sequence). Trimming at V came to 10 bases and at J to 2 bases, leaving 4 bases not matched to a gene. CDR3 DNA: TGTGCCACCCGGACTAGCGGCAACACCGGGGAGCTGTTTTTT. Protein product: CATRTSGNTGELFF.

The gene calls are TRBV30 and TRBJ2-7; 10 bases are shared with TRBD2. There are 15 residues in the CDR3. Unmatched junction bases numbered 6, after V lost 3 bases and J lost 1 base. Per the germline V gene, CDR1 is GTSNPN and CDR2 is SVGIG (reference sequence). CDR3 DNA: TGTGCCTGGAGGGGGCTAGCGGGGGAGTCCTACGAGCAGTACTTC. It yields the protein CAWRGLAGESYEQYF.

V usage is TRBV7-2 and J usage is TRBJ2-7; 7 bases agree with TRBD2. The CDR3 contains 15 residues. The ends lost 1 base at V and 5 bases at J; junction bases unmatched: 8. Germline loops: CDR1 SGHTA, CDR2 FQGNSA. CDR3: CASSLDPAGFNEQYF. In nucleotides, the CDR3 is TGTGCCAGCAGCTTAGATCCAGCGGGGTTTAACGAGCAGTACTTC. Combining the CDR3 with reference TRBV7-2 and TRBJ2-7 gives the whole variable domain GAGVSQSPSNKVTEKGKDVELRCDPISGHTALYWYRQSLGQGLEFLIYFQGNSAPDKSGLPSDRFSAERTGGSVSTLTIQRTQQEDSAVYLCASSLDPAGFNEQYFGPGTRLTVT.

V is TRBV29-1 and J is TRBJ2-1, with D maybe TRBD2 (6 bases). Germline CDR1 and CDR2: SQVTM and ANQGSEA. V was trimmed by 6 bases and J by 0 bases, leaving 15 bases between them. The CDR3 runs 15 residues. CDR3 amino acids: CSVMEGIVSYNEQFF. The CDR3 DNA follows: TGCAGCGTGATGGAGGGGATAGTCTCCTACAATGAGCAGTTCTTC.

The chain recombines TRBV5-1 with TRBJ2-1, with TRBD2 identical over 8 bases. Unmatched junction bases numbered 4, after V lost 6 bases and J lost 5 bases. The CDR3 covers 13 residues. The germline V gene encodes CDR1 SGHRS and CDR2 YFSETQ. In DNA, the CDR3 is TGCGCCAGCAAGGGTAGCGGGGACAATGAGCAGTTCTTC. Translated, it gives CASKGSGDNEQFF.

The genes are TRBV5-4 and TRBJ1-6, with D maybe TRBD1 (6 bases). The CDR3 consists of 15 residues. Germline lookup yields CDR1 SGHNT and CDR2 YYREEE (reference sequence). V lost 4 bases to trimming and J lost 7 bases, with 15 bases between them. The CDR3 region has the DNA TGTGCCAGCAGCACAGAACAGGGAAAGAATTCACCCCTCCACTTT. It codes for CASSTEQGKNSPLHF.

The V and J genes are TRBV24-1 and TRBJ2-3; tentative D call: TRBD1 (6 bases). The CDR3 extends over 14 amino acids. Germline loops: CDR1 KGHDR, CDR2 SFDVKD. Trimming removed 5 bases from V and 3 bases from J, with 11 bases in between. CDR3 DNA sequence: TGTGCCACCAGTGGGCAGGGGAAAACAGATACGCAGTATTTT. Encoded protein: CATSGQGKTDTQYF.

The CDR3 here is CASSKATGGKETQYF. The CDR3 DNA reads as TGTGCCAGCAGCAAAGCGACAGGGGGTAAAGAGACCCAGTACTTC. The chain joins TRBV7-9 to TRBJ2-5, with TRBD1 matching 9 bases. Per germline, CDR1 SEHNR and CDR2 FQNEAQ (reference sequence). Trimming took 5 bases from V and 3 from J; bases not matched to a gene: 7. The CDR3 length is 15 residues. Drawing the rest from reference TRBV7-9 and TRBJ2-5, the complete variable domain is DTGVSQNPRHKITKRGQNVTFRCDPISEHNRLYWYRQTLGQGPEFLTYFQNEAQLEKSRLLSDRFSAERPKGSFSTLEIQRTEQGDSAMYLCASSKATGGKETQYFGPGTRLLVL.

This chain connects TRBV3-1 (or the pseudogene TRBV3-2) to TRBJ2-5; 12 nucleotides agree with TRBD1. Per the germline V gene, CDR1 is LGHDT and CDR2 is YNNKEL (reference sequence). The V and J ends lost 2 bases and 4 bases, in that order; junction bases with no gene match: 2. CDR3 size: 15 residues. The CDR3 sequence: CASSQPGQGAETQYF. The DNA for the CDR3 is TGTGCCAGCAGCCAACCGGGACAGGGGGCAGAGACCCAGTACTTC.

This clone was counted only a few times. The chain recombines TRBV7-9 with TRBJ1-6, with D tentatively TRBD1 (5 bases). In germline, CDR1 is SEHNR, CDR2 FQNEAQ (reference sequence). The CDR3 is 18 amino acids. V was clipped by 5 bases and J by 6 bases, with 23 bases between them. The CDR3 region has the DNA TGTGCCAGCAGCCGCATTTACGGCGGACCGGGGGGTAATTCACCCCTCCACTTT. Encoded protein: CASSRIYGGPGGNSPLHF.

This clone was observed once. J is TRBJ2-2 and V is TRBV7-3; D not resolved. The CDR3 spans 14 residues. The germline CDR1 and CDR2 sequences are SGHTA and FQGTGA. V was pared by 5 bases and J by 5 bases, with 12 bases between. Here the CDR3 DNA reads TGTGCCAGCAGCCCACAAACTACTACCGGGGAGCTGTTTTTT. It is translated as CASSPQTTTGELFF.

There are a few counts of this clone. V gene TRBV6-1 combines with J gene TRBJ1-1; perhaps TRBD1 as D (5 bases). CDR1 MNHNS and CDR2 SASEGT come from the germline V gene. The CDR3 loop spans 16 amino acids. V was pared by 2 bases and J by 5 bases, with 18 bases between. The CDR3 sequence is CASSESQGGGRTEAFF. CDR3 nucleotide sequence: TGTGCCAGCAGTGAAAGCCAGGGAGGAGGGCGGACTGAAGCTTTCTTT.

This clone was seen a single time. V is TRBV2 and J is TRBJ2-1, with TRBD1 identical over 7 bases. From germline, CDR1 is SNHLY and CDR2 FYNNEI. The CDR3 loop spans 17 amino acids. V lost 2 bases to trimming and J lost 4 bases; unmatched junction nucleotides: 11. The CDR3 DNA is TGTGCCAGCAGTGAATTCCCGACAGGGAATGAATACAATGAGCAGTTCTTC. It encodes CASSEFPTGNEYNEQFF.

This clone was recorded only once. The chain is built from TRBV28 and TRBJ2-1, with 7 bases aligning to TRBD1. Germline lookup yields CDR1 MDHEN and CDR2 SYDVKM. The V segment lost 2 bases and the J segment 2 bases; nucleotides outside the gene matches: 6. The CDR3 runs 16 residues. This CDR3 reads CASSLPDRAPYNEQFF. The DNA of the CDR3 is TGTGCCAGCAGTTTACCAGACAGGGCCCCCTACAATGAGCAGTTCTTC.